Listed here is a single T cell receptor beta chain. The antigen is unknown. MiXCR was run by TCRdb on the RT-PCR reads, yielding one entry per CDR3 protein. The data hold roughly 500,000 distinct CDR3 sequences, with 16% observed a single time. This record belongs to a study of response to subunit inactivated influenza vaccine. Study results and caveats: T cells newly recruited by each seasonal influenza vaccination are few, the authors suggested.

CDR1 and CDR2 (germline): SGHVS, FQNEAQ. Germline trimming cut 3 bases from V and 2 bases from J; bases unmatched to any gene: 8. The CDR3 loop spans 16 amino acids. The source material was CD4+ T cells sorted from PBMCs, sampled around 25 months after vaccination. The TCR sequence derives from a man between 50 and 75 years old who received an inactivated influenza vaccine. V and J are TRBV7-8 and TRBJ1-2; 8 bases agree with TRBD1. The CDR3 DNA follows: TGTGCCAGCAGCTTTGGACAGGGAAGATCGAACTATGGCTACACCTTC. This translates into CASSFGQGRSNYGYTF. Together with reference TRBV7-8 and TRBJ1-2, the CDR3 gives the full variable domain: GAGVSQSPRYKVAKRGQDVALRCDPISGHVSLFWYQQALGQGPEFLTYFQNEAQLDKSGLPSDRFFAERPEGSVSTLKIQRTQQEDSAVYLCASSFGQGRSNYGYTFGSGTRLTVV.